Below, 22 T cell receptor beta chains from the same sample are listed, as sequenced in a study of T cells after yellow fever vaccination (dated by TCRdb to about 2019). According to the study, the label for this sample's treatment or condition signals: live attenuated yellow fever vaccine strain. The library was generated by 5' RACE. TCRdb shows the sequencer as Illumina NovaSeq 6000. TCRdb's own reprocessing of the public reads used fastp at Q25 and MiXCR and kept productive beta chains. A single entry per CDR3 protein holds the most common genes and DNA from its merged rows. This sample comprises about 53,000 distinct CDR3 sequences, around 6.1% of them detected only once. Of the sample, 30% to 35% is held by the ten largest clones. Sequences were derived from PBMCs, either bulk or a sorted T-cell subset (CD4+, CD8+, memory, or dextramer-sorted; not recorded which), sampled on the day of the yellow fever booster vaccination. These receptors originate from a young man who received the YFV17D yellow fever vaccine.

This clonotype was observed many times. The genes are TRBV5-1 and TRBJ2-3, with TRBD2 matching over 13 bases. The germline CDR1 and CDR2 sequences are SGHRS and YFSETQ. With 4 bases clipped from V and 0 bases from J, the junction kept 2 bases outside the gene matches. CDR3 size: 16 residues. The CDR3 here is CASSGGLAGSTDTQYF. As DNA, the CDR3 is TGCGCCAGCAGCGGGGGACTAGCGGGGAGCACAGATACGCAGTATTTT.

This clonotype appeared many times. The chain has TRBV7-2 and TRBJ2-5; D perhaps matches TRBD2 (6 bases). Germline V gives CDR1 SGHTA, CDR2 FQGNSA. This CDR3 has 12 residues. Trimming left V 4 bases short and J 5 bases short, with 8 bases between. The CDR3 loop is CASSSAGETQYF. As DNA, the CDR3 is TGTGCCAGCAGCTCCGCGGGGGAGACCCAGTACTTC.

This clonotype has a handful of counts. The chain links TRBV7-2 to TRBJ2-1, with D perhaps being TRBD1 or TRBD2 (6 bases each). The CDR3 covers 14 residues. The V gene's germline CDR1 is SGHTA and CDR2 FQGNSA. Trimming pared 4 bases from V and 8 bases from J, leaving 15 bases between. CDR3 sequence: CASSSRGPLDEQFF. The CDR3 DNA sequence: TGTGCCAGCAGCTCCCGGGGGCCGCTGGATGAGCAGTTCTTC.

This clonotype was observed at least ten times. CDR3 sequence (DNA): TGCGCCAGCAGCCACCGCAGTACTTTTAGCAATCAGCCCCAGCATTTT. Translating it yields CASSHRSTFSNQPQHF. The chain recombines TRBV4-3 with TRBJ1-5, with unresolved D. From germline, CDR1 is LGHNA and CDR2 YSLEER. CDR3 length: 16 amino acids. V was pared by 3 bases and J by 0 bases, with 12 bases between.

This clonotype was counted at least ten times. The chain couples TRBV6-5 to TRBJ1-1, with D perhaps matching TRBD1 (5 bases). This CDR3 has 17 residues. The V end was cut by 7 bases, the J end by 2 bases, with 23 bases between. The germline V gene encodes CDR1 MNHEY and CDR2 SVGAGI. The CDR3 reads CASTSIGGRIGNTEAFF. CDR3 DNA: TGTGCCAGCACCAGTATCGGGGGGAGGATAGGCAACACTGAAGCTTTCTTT.

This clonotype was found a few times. Here the CDR3 DNA reads TGTGCCACCAGCAGGCTAAAGCGCGGGGAAGAAAAACTGTTTTTT. The encoded protein is CATSRLKRGEEKLFF. The chain joins TRBV15 to TRBJ1-4; D not resolved. There are 15 residues in the CDR3. Trimming took 3 bases from V and 8 from J, leaving 16 bases between them. From germline, CDR1 is LNHNV and CDR2 YYDKDF (reference sequence).

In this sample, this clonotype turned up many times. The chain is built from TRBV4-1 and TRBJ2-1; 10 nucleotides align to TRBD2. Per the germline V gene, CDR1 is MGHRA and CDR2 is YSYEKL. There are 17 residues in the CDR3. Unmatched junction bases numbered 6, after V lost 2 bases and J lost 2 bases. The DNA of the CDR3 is TGCGCCAGCAGCCAACCACCCGGACTAGCGGCCTACAATGAGCAGTTCTTC. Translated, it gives CASSQPPGLAAYNEQFF.

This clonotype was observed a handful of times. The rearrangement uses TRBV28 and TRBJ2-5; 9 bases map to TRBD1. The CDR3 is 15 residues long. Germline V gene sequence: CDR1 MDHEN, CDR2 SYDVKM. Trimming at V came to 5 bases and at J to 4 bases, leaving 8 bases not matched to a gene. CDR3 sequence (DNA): TGTGCCAGCAGTGTCCCAAGACAGGGGGTAGAGACCCAGTACTTC. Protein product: CASSVPRQGVETQYF.

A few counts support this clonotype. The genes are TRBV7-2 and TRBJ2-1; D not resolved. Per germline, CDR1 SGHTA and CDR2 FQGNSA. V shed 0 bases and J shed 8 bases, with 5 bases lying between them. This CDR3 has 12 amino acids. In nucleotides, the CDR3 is TGTGCCAGCAGCTTAGCCTTTTATGAGCAGTTCTTC. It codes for CASSLAFYEQFF.

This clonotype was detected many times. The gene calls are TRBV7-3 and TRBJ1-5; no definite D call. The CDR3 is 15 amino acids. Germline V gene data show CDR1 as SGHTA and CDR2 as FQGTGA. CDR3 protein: CARRTGGSSNQPQHF. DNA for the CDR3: TGTGCGAGGAGGACCGGAGGTTCTAGCAATCAGCCCCAGCATTTT.

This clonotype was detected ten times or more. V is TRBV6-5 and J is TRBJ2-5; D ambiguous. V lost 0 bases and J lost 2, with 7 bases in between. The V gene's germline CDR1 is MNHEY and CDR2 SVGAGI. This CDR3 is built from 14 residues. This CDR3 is CASSYSAKQETQYF. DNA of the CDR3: TGTGCCAGCAGTTACTCGGCGAAACAAGAGACCCAGTACTTC.

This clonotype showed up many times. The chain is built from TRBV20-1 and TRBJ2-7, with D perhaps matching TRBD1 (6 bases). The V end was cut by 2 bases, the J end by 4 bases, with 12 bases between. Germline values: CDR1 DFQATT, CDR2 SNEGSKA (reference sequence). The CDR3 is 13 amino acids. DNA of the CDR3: TGCAGTGCTAGATTGGGACATTCATACGAGCAGTACTTC. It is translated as CSARLGHSYEQYF.

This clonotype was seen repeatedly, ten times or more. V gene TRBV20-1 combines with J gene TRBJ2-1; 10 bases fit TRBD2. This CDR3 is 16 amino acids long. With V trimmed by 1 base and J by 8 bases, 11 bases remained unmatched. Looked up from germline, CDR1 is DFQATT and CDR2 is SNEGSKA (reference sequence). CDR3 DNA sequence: TGCAGTGCTAGAGGTCTAACTAGCGGGACGAGGGATGAGCAGTTCTTC. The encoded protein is CSARGLTSGTRDEQFF.

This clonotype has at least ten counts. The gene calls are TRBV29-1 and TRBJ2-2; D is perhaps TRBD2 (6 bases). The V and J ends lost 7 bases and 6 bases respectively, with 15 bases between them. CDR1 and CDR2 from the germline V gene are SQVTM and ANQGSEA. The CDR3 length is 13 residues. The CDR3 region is CSAWIGSAGELFF. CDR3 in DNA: TGCAGCGCGTGGATCGGGAGTGCCGGGGAGCTGTTTTTT.

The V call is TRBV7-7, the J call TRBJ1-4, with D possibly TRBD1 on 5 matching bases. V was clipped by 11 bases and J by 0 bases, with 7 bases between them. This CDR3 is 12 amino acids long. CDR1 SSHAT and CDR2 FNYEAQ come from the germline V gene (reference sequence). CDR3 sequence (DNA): TGTGCCGCGGGGGCAACTAATGAAAAACTGTTTTTT. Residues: CAAGATNEKLFF.

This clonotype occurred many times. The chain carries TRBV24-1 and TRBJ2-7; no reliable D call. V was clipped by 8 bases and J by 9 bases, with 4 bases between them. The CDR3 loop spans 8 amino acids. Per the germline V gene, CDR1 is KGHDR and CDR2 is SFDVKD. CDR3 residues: CATMRQYV. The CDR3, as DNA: TGTGCCACCATGAGGCAGTACGTC.

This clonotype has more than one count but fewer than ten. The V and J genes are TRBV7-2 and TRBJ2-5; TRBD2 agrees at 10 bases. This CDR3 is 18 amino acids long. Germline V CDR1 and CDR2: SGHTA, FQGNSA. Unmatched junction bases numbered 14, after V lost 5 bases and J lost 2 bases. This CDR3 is CASSLARAGGPEQETQYF. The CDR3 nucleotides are TGTGCCAGCAGCCTCGCCCGAGCGGGGGGGCCGGAGCAAGAGACCCAGTACTTC.

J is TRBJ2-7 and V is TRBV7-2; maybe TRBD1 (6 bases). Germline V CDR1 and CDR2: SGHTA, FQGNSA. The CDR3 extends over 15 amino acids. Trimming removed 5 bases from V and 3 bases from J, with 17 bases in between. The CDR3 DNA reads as TGTGCCAGCAGCCCAATCCCTGGGGGCCTCTACGAGCAGTACTTC. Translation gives CASSPIPGGLYEQYF.

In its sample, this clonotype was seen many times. The CDR3 DNA reads as TGTGCCAGCGGGCTGGAGGCTTTCTTT. Amino acid sequence: CASGLEAFF. The V gene is TRBV28, the J gene TRBJ1-1; D call uncertain. The CDR3 consists of 9 residues. Germline V gives CDR1 MDHEN, CDR2 SYDVKM. Deletions cut 8 bases from V and 11 bases from J, with 9 bases between.

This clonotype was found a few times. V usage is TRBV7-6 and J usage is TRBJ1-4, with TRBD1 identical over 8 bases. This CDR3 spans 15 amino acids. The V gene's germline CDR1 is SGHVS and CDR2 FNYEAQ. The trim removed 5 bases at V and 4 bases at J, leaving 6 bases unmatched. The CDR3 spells CASSPTGVLNEKLFF. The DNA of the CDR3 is TGTGCCAGCAGCCCGACAGGGGTACTTAATGAAAAACTGTTTTTT.

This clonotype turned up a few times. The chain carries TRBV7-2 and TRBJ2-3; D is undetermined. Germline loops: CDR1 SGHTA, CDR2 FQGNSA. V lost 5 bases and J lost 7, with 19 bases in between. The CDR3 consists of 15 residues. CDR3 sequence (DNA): TGTGCCAGCAGCCGTCAAACCCCTCCCCGGAATACGCAGTATTTT. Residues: CASSRQTPPRNTQYF.

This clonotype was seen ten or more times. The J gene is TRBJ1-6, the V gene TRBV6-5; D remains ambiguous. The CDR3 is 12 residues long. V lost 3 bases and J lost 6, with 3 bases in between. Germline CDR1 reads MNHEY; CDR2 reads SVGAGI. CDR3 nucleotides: TGTGCCAGCAGTTATCGTAATTCACCCCTCCACTTT. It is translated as CASSYRNSPLHF.